This TCR beta chain was captured in a study of shared clonotypes between healthy human individuals. Study context: Three CD4 naive, three CD4 memory, two CD8 naive and one CD8 memory plate were used per donor.

Points on this clone: Its antigen is not identified.

Produced via immunoSEQ multiplex PCR; TCRdb's table is partial and in-frame only. This sample carries some 2,000,000 clones, under 97% of them seen once, and the ten largest clones take around 0.13%. Broader study findings: Four donors had about 5% of their naive CD4 clonotypes in common. Researchers found naive subsets generally carried larger estimated richness than memory subsets.

The CDR3 covers 15 residues. Per the germline V gene, CDR1 is LNHDA and CDR2 is SQIVND (reference sequence). The trim removed 4 bases at V and 9 bases at J, leaving 12 bases unmatched. The material sequenced was naive CD4+ T cells sorted from blood. This sample's subset: CD45RA+ positively selected. The receptor's source is a man between 18 and 29 years old in good health. The gene calls are TRBV19 and TRBJ2-1, with 7 bases that match TRBD1. The chain's CDR3 is CASSTTGVGGVEQFF. CDR3 nucleotide sequence: TGTGCCAGTAGTACCACAGGGGTAGGGGGAGTTGAGCAGTTCTTC.